The present TCR beta chain was sequenced within a study of T-cell memory formation after mild COVID-19. The J segment lost 2 bases and the V segment lost 0 bases, leaving 2 bases of the junction unmatched. From germline, CDR1 is SGHRS and CDR2 YFSETQ. This CDR3 region has 16 residues. Each CDR3 protein is one row after TCRdb ran MiXCR on the 5' RACE reads. The table records 470,000 or so distinct CDR3 sequences, about 20% of them present only once. The specimen was PBMCs or a T cell subset sorted from them (not recorded which). This TCR derives from a man aged 18 to 29 who had mild COVID-19 (a few samples of this study predate the infection). Cell type and time point are not known. This chain uses TRBV5-1 with TRBJ1-3; TRBD1 agrees at 10 bases. The CDR3 loop reads CASSLGTGGTGNTIYF. The CDR3 DNA sequence: TGCGCCAGCAGCTTGGGGACAGGGGGGACTGGAAACACCATATATTTT.